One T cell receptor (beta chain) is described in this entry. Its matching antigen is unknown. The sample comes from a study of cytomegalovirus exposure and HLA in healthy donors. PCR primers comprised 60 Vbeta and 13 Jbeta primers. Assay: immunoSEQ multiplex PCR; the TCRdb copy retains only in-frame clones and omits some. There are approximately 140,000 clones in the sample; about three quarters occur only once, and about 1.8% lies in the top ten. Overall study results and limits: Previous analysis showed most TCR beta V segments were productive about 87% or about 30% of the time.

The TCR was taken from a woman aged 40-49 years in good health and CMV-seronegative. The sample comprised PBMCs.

CDR3: CASKEREGTGVHEQYF. The CDR3 DNA is TGCGCCAGCAAAGAGAGGGAAGGGACAGGGGTCCACGAGCAGTACTTC. This chain links TRBV5-1 with TRBJ2-7; 10 bases match TRBD1. The CDR3 covers 16 residues. Trimming at V came to 6 bases and at J to 5 bases, leaving 14 bases not matched to a gene. Germline V gene sequence: CDR1 SGHRS, CDR2 YFSETQ.